The T cell receptor (beta chain) under discussion was sequenced for a study of blood T cell repertoires in COVID-19. Study-wide background: COVID-19 samples from acute and convalescent phases originated in the United States, Italy and Spain. PBMCs, B-cell-depleted T cells, or T cells were the source of the cDNA or gDNA that made up the material.

This clone came up once. V lost 5 bases to trimming and J lost 5 bases; unmatched junction nucleotides: 7. Germline loops: CDR1 MNHEY, CDR2 SVGAGI. The CDR3 has 14 amino acids. Per the original data handling: Amplification from reference gene primers served as the basis for estimated nucleated cell counts. Clones were read by immunoSEQ multiplex PCR, and TCRdb kept only the in-frame ones, dropping some. The DNA gave D and trimming, while V, J and clone size come from that table. The table shows roughly 280,000 clones, with approximately 91% occurring only once. The source of this sequence is a middle-aged man with acute or convalescent COVID-19. Sequenced sample: peripheral blood. The genes are TRBV6-5 and TRBJ1-1; 8 nucleotides match TRBD1. As DNA, the CDR3 is TGTGCCAGCAGTCCCTACAGGGGGGGAACTGAAGCTTTCTTT. Its protein product is CASSPYRGGTEAFF.